The entry that follows covers one T cell receptor beta chain sequence. These data come from a study of naive and memory T cell subsets. Two oligonucleotides, mixed equimolar, formed the beta constant-region primer covering TRBC1 and TRBC2. Each CDR3 protein gets one entry after TCRdb re-called the UMI-ligation and nested PCR reads with MiXCR. The repertoire holds about 85,000 distinct CDR3 sequences, with roughly 14% as singletons. CDR1 and CDR2 (germline): KGHDR, SFDVKD. The CDR3 covers 14 residues. V lost 5 bases, J lost 5 bases, and 12 bases lay in between. The sample was central memory CD4+ T cells from blood. The chain joins TRBV24-1 to TRBJ2-1, with a possible D match to TRBD2 (6 bases). The source is a human donor in good health. This chain's CDR3 is CATSVPGLHNEQFF. For the CDR3, the DNA is TGTGCCACCAGTGTCCCGGGACTCCACAATGAGCAGTTCTTC.